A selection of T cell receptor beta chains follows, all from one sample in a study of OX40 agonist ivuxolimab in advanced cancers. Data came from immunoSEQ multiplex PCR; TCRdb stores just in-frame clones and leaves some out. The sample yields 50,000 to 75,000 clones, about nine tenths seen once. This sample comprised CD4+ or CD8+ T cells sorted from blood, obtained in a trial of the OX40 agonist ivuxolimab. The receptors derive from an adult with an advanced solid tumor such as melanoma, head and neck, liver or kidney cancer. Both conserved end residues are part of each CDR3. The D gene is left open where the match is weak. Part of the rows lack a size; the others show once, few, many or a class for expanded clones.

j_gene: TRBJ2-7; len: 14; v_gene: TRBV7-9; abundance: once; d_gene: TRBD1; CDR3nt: TGTGCCAGCAGCTTAGCGGACAGGGTGGGAGAGCAGTACTTC; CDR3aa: CASSLADRVGEQYF
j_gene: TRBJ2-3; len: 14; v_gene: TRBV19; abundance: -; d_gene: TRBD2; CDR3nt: TGTGCCAGTATAGGGCGGGAGGCTACAGATACGCAGTATTTT; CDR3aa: CASIGREATDTQYF
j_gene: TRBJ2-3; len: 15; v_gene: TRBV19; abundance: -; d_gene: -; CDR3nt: TGTGCAACCACGTCGTTAGGAGGGGGCACAGATACGCAGTATTTT; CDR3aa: CATTSLGGGTDTQYF
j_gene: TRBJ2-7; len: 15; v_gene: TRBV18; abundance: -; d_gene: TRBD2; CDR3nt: TGTGCCAGCTCACCACCTAGCGGGAGTTCTCAAGAGCAGTACTTC; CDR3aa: CASSPPSGSSQEQYF
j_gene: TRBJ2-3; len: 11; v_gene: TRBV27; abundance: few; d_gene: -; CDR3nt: TGTGCCAGCAAGGAGGCAGATACGCAGTATTTT; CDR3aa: CASKEADTQYF
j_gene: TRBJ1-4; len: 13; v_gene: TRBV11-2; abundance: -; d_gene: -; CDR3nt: TGTGCCAGCAGCCCCCAACCCAGGGAAAAACTGTTTTTT; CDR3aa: CASSPQPREKLFF
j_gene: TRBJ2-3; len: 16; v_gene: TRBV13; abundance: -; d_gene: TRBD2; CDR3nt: TGTGCCAGCAGCTTAGATGGACTAGCACGCACAGATACGCAGTATTTT; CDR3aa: CASSLDGLARTDTQYF
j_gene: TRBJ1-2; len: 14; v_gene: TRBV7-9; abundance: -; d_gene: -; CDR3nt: TGTGCCAGCAGCTGGGGGCAGGGGAGGTATGGCTACACCTTC; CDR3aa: CASSWGQGRYGYTF
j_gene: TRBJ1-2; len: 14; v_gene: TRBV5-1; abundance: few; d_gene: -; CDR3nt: TGCGCCAGCAGCTTGGGGAGCTCTGGCTATGGCTACACCTTC; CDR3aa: CASSLGSSGYGYTF
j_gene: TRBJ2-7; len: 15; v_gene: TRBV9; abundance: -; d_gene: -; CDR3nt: TGTGCCAGCAGCCCAAACCGGGACGGAGCCTACGAGCAGTACTTC; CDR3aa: CASSPNRDGAYEQYF
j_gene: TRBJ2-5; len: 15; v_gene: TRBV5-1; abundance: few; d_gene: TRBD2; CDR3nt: TGCGCCAGCAGCTTCCTAGCGGGAGGGCAAGAGACCCAGTACTTC; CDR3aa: CASSFLAGGQETQYF
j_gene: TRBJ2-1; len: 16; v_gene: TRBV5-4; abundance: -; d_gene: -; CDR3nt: TGTGCCAGCAGCTTGGTAGGGGGAGGCGTCGGCAATGAGCAGTTCTTC; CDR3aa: CASSLVGGGVGNEQFF
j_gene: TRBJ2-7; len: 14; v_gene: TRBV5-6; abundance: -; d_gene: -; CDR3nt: TGTGCCAGCAGCTTGGGACTAGAACTCCACGAGCAGTACTTC; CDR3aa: CASSLGLELHEQYF
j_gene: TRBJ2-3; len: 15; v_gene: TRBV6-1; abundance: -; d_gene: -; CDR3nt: TGTGCCAGCAGCAGGACTACTCCTTCCACAGATACGCAGTATTTT; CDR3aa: CASSRTTPSTDTQYF
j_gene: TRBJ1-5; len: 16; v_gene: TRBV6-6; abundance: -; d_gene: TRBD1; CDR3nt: TGTGCCAGCAGTTTCCCTTGGACAGGGAGCAATCAGCCCCAGCATTTT; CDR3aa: CASSFPWTGSNQPQHF
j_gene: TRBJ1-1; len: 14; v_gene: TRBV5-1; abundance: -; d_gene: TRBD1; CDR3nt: TGCGCCAGCGGTGAGGGGGCAGGGGTCACTGAAGCTTTCTTT; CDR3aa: CASGEGAGVTEAFF
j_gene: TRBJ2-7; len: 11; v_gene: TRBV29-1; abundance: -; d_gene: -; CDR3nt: TGCAGCGTTGACTGGGGTTACGAGCAGTACTTC; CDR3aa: CSVDWGYEQYF
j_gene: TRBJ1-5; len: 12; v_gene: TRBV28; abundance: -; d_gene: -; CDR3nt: TGTGCCAGCACGCTGTTGAATCAGCCCCAGCATTTT; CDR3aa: CASTLLNQPQHF
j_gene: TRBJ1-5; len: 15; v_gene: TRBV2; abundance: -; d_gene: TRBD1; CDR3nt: TGTGCCAGCAGTGAGGGTTCAGGGGGCGGCCAGCCCCAGCATTTT; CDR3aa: CASSEGSGGGQPQHF
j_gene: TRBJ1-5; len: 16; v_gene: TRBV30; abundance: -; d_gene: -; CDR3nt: TGTGCCTGGAGTTTTGGGGGCTCAGGGAGGGATCAGCCCCAGCATTTT; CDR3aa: CAWSFGGSGRDQPQHF
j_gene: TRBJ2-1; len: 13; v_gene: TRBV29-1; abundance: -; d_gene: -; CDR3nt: TGCAGCGTTTTGACAGACACTTACAATGAGCAGTTCTTC; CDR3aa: CSVLTDTYNEQFF
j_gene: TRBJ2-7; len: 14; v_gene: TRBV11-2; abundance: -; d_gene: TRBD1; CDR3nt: TGTGCCAGCAGGGAGGGACAGGAGTTTGGCGAGCAGTACTTC; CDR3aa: CASREGQEFGEQYF
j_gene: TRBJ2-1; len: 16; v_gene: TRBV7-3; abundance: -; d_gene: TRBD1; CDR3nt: TGTGCCAGCAGCTCCGCCGGGACAGGGGGGAACAATGAGCAGTTCTTC; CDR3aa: CASSSAGTGGNNEQFF
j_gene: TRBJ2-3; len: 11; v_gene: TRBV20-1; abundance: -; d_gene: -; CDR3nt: TGCAGTGCCCCAGGGTGGGATACGCAGTATTTT; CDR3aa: CSAPGWDTQYF
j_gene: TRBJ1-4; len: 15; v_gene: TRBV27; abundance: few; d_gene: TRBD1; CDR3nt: TGTGCCAGCAGTTTAACTGGGACAGGGGGGAAAAAACTGTTTTTT; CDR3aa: CASSLTGTGGKKLFF
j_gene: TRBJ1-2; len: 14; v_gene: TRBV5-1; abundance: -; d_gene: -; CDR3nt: TGCGCCAGCAGCTTGAATTCGGGGAACTATGGCTACACCTTC; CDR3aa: CASSLNSGNYGYTF